The rows below give T cell receptor beta chains drawn from one sample of a study of T cell responses to AZD1222 COVID-19 vaccine. The repertoire was sequenced with immunoSEQ multiplex PCR; TCRdb's copy has only in-frame clones and lacks some. The sample holds around 160,000 clones, 85% to 95% seen once. Sequenced here: peripheral blood, sampled 28 days after the second AZD1222 dose. The origin of the receptors is an adult who received the AZD1222 COVID-19 vaccine. Each CDR3 is given with its conserved first and last residue. A D gene is named only where the DNA matches it firmly. The size entry is marked missing in some rows and otherwise reads once, few, many or a size class.

d_call,v_call,j_call,clone_size,cdr3_nt,cdr3_aa
TRBD1,TRBV12-5,TRBJ2-3,-,TGTGCTAGTGGTATCGGACAGGTTGCAGATACGCAGTATTTT,CASGIGQVADTQYF
TRBD2,TRBV19,TRBJ2-2,-,TGTGCCAGTCGTCGCGCGGGGGAGTCCGGGGAGCTGTTTTTT,CASRRAGESGELFF
-,TRBV6-5,TRBJ1-1,-,TGTGCCAGCAGTTACTGGCTGAACACTGAAGCTTTCTTT,CASSYWLNTEAFF
-,TRBV19,TRBJ1-2,-,TGTGCCAGTAGTACCACAGGGTCCTATGGCTACACCTTC,CASSTTGSYGYTF
-,TRBV30,TRBJ1-5,-,TGTGCCTGGAGTGTACAGGGTCATCAGCCCCAGCATTTT,CAWSVQGHQPQHF
-,TRBV5-4,TRBJ1-4,-,TGTGCCAGCAGCCCGGGCCCTAGTGAAAAACTGTTTTTT,CASSPGPSEKLFF
-,TRBV27,TRBJ2-3,-,TGTGCCAGCAGGCAGGGGAGTACGCAGTATTTT,CASRQGSTQYF
TRBD1,TRBV6-1,TRBJ1-5,-,TGTGCCAGCAGTGAAGGGCGGACAGGGTCTCAGCCCCAGCATTTT,CASSEGRTGSQPQHF
TRBD1,TRBV18,TRBJ1-1,-,TGTGCCAGCTCCGGGACAGGGCTGAACACTGAAGCTTTCTTT,CASSGTGLNTEAFF
-,TRBV4-1,TRBJ2-1,once,TGCGCCAGCAGCCAAGAAAAGGGATGGGGCTATACGGGGGTATACAATGAGCAGTTCTTC,CASSQEKGWGYTGVYNEQFF
TRBD2,TRBV7-9,TRBJ2-3,-,TGTGCCAGCAGCACCGCGGGACTAGCGGGATCTCGCACAGATACGCAGTATTTT,CASSTAGLAGSRTDTQYF
-,TRBV28,TRBJ1-5,-,TGTGCCAGCAGGCCACAGGGCCCCGATAGCAATCAGCCCCAGCATTTT,CASRPQGPDSNQPQHF
-,TRBV27,TRBJ1-6,-,TGTGCCAGCAGTTTCCCTGGATCACCCCTCCACTTT,CASSFPGSPLHF
-,TRBV7-2,TRBJ1-6,-,TGTGCCAGCAGCTTCTCTCGGACAGCTACCCCTCCCCTCCACTTT,CASSFSRTATPPLHF
-,TRBV5-1,TRBJ2-2,-,TGCGCCAGCAGCTTTTACTTACGAGGACCGGTGAACACCGGGGAGCTGTTTTTT,CASSFYLRGPVNTGELFF
-,TRBV30,TRBJ2-2,-,TGTGCCTGGAGTGGGTTGGGCGGAGTTAGCGGGGAGCTGTTTTTT,CAWSGLGGVSGELFF
-,TRBV7-6,TRBJ2-3,-,TGTGCCAGCAGCTTACTGGGCAGTACAGATACGCAGTATTTT,CASSLLGSTDTQYF
-,TRBV9,TRBJ2-3,-,TGTGCCAGCAGCGTAGAACGGCTAGCAACAGATACGCAGTATTTT,CASSVERLATDTQYF
TRBD1,TRBV28,TRBJ1-6,-,TGTGCCAGCAGTTCCGCGGACAGGAATAATTCACCCCTCCACTTT,CASSSADRNNSPLHF
-,TRBV3-1/TRBV3-2,TRBJ2-1,-,TGTGCCAGCAGCCAAGACCTCGTAGTCGTAAGCTCCTACAATGAGCAGTTCTTC,CASSQDLVVVSSYNEQFF
-,TRBV5-4,TRBJ2-1,-,TGTGCCAGCAGCTTCTTCGGCGCCTACAATGAGCAGTTCTTC,CASSFFGAYNEQFF
TRBD1,TRBV27,TRBJ1-2,-,TGTGCCAGCAGTTGGTCGGGACAGCTTAACTACACCTTC,CASSWSGQLNYTF
-,TRBV28,TRBJ1-1,-,TGTGCCAGCAGTTATCTGCCCGGGGGGGCGGACACTGAAGCTTTCTTT,CASSYLPGGADTEAFF